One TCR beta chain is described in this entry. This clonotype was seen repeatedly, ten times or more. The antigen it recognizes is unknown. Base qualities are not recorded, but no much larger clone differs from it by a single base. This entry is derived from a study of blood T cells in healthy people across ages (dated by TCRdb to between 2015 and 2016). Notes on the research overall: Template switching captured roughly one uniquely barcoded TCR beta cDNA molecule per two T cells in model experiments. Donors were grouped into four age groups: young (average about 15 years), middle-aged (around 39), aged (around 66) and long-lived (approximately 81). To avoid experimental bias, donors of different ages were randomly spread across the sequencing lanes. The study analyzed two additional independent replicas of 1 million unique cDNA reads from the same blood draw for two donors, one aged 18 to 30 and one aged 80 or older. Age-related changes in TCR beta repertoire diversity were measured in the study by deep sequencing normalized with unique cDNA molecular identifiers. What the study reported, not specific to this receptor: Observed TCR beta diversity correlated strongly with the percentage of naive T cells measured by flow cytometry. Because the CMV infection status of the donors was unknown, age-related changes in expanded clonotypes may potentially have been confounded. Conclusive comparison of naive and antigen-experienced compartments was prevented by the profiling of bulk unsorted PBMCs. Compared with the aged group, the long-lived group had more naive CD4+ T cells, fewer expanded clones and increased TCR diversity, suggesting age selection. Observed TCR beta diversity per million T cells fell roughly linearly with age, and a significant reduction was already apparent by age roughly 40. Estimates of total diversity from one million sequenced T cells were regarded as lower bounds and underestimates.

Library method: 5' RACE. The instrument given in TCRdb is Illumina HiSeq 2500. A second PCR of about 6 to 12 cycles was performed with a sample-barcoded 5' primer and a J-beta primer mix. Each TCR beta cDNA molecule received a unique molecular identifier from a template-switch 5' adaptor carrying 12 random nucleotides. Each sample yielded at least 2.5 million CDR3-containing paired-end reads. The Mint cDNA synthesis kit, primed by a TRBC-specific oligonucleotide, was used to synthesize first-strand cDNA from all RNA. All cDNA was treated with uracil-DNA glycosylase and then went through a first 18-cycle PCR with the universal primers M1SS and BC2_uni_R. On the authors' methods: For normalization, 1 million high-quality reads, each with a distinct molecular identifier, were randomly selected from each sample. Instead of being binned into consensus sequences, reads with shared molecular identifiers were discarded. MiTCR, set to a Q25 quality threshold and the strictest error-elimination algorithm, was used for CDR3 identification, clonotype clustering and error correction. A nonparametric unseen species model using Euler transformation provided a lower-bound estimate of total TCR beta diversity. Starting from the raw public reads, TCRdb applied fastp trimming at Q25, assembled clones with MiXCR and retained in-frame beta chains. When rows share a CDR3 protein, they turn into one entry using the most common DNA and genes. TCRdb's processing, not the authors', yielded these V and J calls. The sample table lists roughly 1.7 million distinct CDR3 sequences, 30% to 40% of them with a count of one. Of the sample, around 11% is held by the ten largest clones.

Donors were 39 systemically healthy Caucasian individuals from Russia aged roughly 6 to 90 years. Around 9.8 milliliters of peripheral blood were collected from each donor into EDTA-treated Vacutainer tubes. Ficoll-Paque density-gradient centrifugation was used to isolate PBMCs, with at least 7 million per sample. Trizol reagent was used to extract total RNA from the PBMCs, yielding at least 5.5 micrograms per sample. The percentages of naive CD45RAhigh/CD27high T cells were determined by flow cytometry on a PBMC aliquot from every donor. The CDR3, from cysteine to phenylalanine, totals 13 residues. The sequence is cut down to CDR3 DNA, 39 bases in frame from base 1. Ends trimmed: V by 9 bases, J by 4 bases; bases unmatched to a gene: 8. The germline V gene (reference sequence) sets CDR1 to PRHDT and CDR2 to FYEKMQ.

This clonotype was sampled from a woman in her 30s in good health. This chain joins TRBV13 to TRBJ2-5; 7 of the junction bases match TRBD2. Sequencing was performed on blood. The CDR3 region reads CASKTGGGETQYF. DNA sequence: TGTGCCAGTAAGACGGGAGGAGGAGAGACCCAGTACTTC. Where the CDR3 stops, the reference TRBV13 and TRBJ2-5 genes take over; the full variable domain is AAGVIQSPRHLIKEKRETATLKCYPIPRHDTVYWYQQGPGQDPQFLISFYEKMQSDKGSIPDRFSAQQFSDYHSELNMSSLELGDSALYFCASKTGGGETQYFGPGTRLLVL.